A selection of T cell receptor beta chains follows, all from one sample in a study of Graves' ophthalmopathy and Graves' hyperthyroidism. Each CDR3 protein is one row after TCRdb ran MiXCR on the multiplex PCR reads. The sample consists of 400,000 or so distinct CDR3 sequences, about 15% of them appearing once. The sample taken for sequencing was peripheral blood. Receptors were obtained from an adult woman with stable Graves' hyperthyroidism. Each CDR3 is given with its conserved first and last residue. Each record gives: CDR3 protein, CDR3 DNA, J gene, clone size, D gene, V gene. D genes are given only for firm matches. Where a row states a size, it is once, few, many or the class of an expanded clone; other rows omit it.

cdr3_aa: CASSLVRVVNTGELFF
cdr3_nt: TGTGCCAGCAGCTTAGTAAGGGTTGTGAACACCGGGGAGCTGTTTTTT
j_call: TRBJ2-2
clone_size: many
d_call: NA
v_call: TRBV11-2

cdr3_aa: CASSFQLAGGLKTQYF
cdr3_nt: TGTGCCAGCAGCTTCCAACTAGCGGGAGGTTTAAAGACCCAGTACTTC
j_call: TRBJ2-5
clone_size: many
d_call: TRBD2
v_call: TRBV7-2

cdr3_aa: CASRTSGRNENIKYF
cdr3_nt: TGTGCCAGCAGAACATCTGGACGGAATGAAAACATTAAGTACTTC
j_call: TRBJ2-4
clone_size: many
d_call: NA
v_call: TRBV12-3/TRBV12-4

cdr3_aa: CASSQDTSWLGKAEAFF
cdr3_nt: TGTGCCAGCAGCCAAGATACTTCTTGGTTGGGTAAGGCTGAAGCTTTCTTT
j_call: TRBJ1-1
clone_size: NA
d_call: NA
v_call: TRBV3-1

cdr3_aa: CSAGTSGRVNGDEQYF
cdr3_nt: TGCAGTGCAGGGACTAGCGGGAGAGTCAATGGGGACGAGCAGTACTTC
j_call: TRBJ2-7
clone_size: many
d_call: TRBD2
v_call: TRBV20-1

cdr3_aa: CASGTGTLETQYF
cdr3_nt: TGTGCCAGCGGGACAGGGACTCTTGAGACCCAGTACTTC
j_call: TRBJ2-5
clone_size: many
d_call: TRBD1
v_call: TRBV28

cdr3_aa: CASKFGLAGYNEQFF
cdr3_nt: TGTGCCAGCAAATTCGGACTAGCGGGATACAATGAGCAGTTCTTC
j_call: TRBJ2-1
clone_size: many
d_call: TRBD2
v_call: TRBV2

cdr3_aa: CASITGTGHGYTF
cdr3_nt: TGTGCCAGCATAACCGGGACAGGGCATGGCTACACCTTC
j_call: TRBJ1-2
clone_size: many
d_call: TRBD1
v_call: TRBV12-3/TRBV12-4

cdr3_aa: CASSYSSGHEYEQYF
cdr3_nt: TGTGCCAGCAGTTACTCGTCCGGCCACGAATACGAGCAGTACTTC
j_call: TRBJ2-7
clone_size: NA
d_call: NA
v_call: TRBV6-5

cdr3_aa: CASSPPRGGSYEQYF
cdr3_nt: TGTGCCAGCAGCCCACCAAGGGGAGGCTCCTACGAGCAGTACTTC
j_call: TRBJ2-7
clone_size: many
d_call: NA
v_call: TRBV6-2/TRBV6-3

cdr3_aa: CASRPESRNYGYTF
cdr3_nt: TGTGCCAGTAGACCCGAGTCCAGGAACTATGGCTACACCTTC
j_call: TRBJ1-2
clone_size: many
d_call: NA
v_call: TRBV19

cdr3_aa: CASSLEPGRITGELFF
cdr3_nt: TGTGCCAGCAGCTTAGAGCCGGGGCGGATCACCGGGGAGCTGTTTTTT
j_call: TRBJ2-2
clone_size: NA
d_call: NA
v_call: TRBV7-6

cdr3_aa: CATREGGTEAFF
cdr3_nt: TGTGCCACCAGGGAAGGGGGCACTGAAGCTTTCTTT
j_call: TRBJ1-1
clone_size: many
d_call: NA
v_call: TRBV28

cdr3_aa: CASSLQGFGQPQHF
cdr3_nt: TGTGCCAGTAGCCTACAGGGATTTGGCCAGCCCCAGCATTTT
j_call: TRBJ1-5
clone_size: many
d_call: NA
v_call: TRBV19

cdr3_aa: CASSTTSQNRYTF
cdr3_nt: TGTGCCAGCAGTACTACCTCACAGAATCGCTACACCTTC
j_call: TRBJ1-2
clone_size: NA
d_call: NA
v_call: TRBV27

cdr3_aa: CSARREVSWTTLRNQPQHF
cdr3_nt: TGCAGTGCTAGACGGGAGGTTTCCTGGACAACCCTAAGAAATCAGCCCCAGCATTTT
j_call: TRBJ1-5
clone_size: NA
d_call: NA
v_call: TRBV20-1

cdr3_aa: CASSIRDTYNYGYTF
cdr3_nt: TGTGCCAGTAGTATCCGGGACACCTATAACTATGGCTACACCTTC
j_call: TRBJ1-2
clone_size: NA
d_call: NA
v_call: TRBV19

cdr3_aa: CASGGLALTGELFF
cdr3_nt: TGTGCCAGCGGTGGACTAGCGTTAACCGGGGAGCTGTTTTTT
j_call: TRBJ2-2
clone_size: many
d_call: TRBD2
v_call: TRBV7-2

cdr3_aa: CASSLTNGWGYTF
cdr3_nt: TGTGCCAGCAGCTTAACGAACGGGTGGGGCTACACCTTC
j_call: TRBJ1-2
clone_size: few
d_call: NA
v_call: TRBV7-3

cdr3_aa: CASSQTAGTSVIEF
cdr3_nt: TGCGCCAGCAGCCAGACCGCCGGGACTAGCGTCATCGAATTC
j_call: TRBJ2-7
clone_size: many
d_call: TRBD2
v_call: TRBV5-1

cdr3_aa: CAGSHSGLPLGEELFF
cdr3_nt: TGTGCCGGCAGCCACTCGGGACTGCCACTTGGGGAGGAGCTGTTTTTT
j_call: TRBJ2-2
clone_size: NA
d_call: NA
v_call: TRBV11-1

cdr3_aa: CASSVDSNSYGYTF
cdr3_nt: TGTGCCAGCAGCGTTGACAGCAACTCCTATGGCTACACCTTC
j_call: TRBJ1-2
clone_size: NA
d_call: NA
v_call: TRBV7-2

cdr3_aa: CASSLAGGGQPQHF
cdr3_nt: TGTGCCAGCAGTTTGGCAGGCGGGGGTCAGCCCCAGCATTTT
j_call: TRBJ1-5
clone_size: many
d_call: NA
v_call: TRBV5-8

cdr3_aa: CATSRDGGRGNQPQHF
cdr3_nt: TGTGCCACCAGCAGAGATGGGGGTAGAGGCAATCAGCCCCAGCATTTT
j_call: TRBJ1-5
clone_size: many
d_call: NA
v_call: TRBV15

cdr3_aa: CSARPLARKKAYEQYF
cdr3_nt: TGCAGTGCTAGGCCCCTAGCGCGGAAAAAAGCCTACGAGCAGTACTTC
j_call: TRBJ2-7
clone_size: many
d_call: NA
v_call: TRBV20-1

cdr3_aa: CASSPRSDTPGEAFF
cdr3_nt: TGTGCCAGCTCACCACGATCCGACACCCCCGGTGAAGCTTTCTTT
j_call: TRBJ1-1
clone_size: NA
d_call: NA
v_call: TRBV18

cdr3_aa: CASNIPGHFNQPQHF
cdr3_nt: TGTGCCAGCAATATACCGGGACATTTCAATCAGCCCCAGCATTTT
j_call: TRBJ1-5
clone_size: many
d_call: NA
v_call: TRBV28

cdr3_aa: CASSELVSVRPAYGYTF
cdr3_nt: TGTGCCAGCAGTGAACTTGTCTCGGTGCGGCCCGCCTATGGCTACACCTTC
j_call: TRBJ1-2
clone_size: few
d_call: NA
v_call: TRBV6-1